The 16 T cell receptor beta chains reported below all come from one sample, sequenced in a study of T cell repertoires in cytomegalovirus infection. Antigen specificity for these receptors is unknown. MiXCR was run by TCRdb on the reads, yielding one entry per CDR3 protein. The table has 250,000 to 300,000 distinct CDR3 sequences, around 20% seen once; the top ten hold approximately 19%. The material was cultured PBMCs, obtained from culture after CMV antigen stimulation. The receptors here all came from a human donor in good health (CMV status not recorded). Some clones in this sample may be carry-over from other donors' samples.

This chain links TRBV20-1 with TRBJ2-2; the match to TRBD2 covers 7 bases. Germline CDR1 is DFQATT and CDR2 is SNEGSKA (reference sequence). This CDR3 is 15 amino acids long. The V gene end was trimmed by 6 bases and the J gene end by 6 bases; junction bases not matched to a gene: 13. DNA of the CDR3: TGCAGTGCGCCCCAACAAGGGAGGGCAGCCGGGGAGCTGTTTTTT. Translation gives CSAPQQGRAAGELFF.

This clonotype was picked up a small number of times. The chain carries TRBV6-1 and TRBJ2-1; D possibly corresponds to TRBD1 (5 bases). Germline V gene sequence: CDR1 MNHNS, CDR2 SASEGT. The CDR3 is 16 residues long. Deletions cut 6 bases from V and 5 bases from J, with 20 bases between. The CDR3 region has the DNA TGTGCCAGCAGCCTCTTAGGGGCCATAGCCGACAATGAGCAGTTCTTC. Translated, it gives CASSLLGAIADNEQFF.

CDR3 sequence (DNA): TGTGCCAGCAGCTGGACTAGCGTCCAAGAGACCCAGTACTTC. Translation gives CASSWTSVQETQYF. The rearrangement joins TRBV11-3 to TRBJ2-5; 9 bases are shared with TRBD2. Trimming took 4 bases from V and 1 from J; bases not matched to a gene: 1. The CDR3 runs 14 residues. Germline V gene lookup returns CDR1 SGHNT and CDR2 YENEEA.

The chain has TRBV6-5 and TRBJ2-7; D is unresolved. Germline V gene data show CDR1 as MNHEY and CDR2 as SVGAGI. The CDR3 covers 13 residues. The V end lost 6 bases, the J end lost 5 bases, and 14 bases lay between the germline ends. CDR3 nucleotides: TGTGCCAGCAGCCACGGGCACCCTGACGAGCAGTACTTC. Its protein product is CASSHGHPDEQYF.

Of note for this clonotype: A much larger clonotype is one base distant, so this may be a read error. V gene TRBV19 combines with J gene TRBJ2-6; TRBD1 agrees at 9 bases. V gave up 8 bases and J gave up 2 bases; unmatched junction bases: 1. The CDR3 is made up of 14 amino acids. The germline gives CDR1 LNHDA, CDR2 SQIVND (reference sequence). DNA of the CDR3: TGTGCCAGTGGGGACAGGGCTGGGGCCAACGTCCTGACTTTC. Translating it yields CASGDRAGANVLTF. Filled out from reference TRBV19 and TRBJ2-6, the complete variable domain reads DGGITQSPKYLFRKEGQNVTLSCEQNLNHDAMYWYRQDPGQGLRLIYYSQIVNDFQKGDIAEGYSVSREKKESFPLTVTSAQKNPTAFYLCASGDRAGANVLTFGAGSRLTVL.

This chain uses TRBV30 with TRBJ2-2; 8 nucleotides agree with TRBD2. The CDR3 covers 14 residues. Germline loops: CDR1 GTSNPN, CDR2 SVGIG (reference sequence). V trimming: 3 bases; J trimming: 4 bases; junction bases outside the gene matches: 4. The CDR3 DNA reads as TGTGCCTGGAGCGGGAGGGTTGGCACCGGGGAGCTGTTTTTT. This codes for CAWSGRVGTGELFF. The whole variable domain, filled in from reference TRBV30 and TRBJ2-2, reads SQTIHQWPATLVQPVGSPLSLECTVEGTSNPNLYWYRQAAGRGLQLLFYSVGIGQISSEVPQNLSASRPQDRQFILSSKKLLLSDSGFYLCAWSGRVGTGELFFGEGSRLTVL.

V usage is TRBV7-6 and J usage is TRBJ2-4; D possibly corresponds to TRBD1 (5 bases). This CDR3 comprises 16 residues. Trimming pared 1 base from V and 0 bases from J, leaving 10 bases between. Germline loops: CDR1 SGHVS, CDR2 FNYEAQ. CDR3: CASSLVLGLAKNIQYF. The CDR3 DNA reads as TGTGCCAGCAGCTTAGTTCTGGGGCTAGCCAAAAACATTCAGTACTTC.

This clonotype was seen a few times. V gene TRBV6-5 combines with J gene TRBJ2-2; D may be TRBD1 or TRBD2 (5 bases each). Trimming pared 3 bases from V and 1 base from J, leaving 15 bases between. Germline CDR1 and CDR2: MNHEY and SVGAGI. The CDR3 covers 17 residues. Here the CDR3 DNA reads TGTGCCAGCAGTTATCTTCGGGGCCGGGGGAACACCGGGGAGCTGTTTTTT. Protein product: CASSYLRGRGNTGELFF.

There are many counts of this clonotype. Here the CDR3 DNA reads TGTGCCAGCACCGAACTACTGAGCGAGCAGTACTTC. This translates into CASTELLSEQYF. The chain carries TRBV7-2 and TRBJ2-7; D call uncertain. The germline gives CDR1 SGHTA, CDR2 FQGNSA. Trimming cost V 7 bases and J 6 bases, with 13 bases left between them. This CDR3 contains 12 residues.

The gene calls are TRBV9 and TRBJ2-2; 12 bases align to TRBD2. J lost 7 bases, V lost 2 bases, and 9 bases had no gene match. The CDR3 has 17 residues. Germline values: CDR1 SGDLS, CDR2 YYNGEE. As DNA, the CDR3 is TGTGCCAGCAGCGTCCGATCTAGCGGGAGGGCCGACGGGGAGCTGTTTTTT. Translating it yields CASSVRSSGRADGELFF.

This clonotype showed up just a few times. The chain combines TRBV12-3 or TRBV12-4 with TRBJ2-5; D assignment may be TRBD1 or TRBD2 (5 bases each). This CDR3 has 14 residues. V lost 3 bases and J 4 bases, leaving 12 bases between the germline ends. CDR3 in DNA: TGTGCCAGCAGTTTCGGACGGGGCGGAGAGACCCAGTACTTC. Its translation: CASSFGRGGETQYF.

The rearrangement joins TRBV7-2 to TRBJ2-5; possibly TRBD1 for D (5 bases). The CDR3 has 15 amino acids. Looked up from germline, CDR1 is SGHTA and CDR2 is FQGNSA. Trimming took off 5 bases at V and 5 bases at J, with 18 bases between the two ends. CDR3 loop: CASSPRVGSGETQYF. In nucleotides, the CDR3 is TGTGCCAGCAGCCCCAGGGTAGGGTCTGGTGAGACCCAGTACTTC.

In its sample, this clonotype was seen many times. CDR3 DNA sequence: TGTGCCAGCAGCTTAGCGCATCAGAACACTGAAGCTTTCTTT. The encoded protein is CASSLAHQNTEAFF. The V and J genes are TRBV7-9 and TRBJ1-1; D ambiguous. This CDR3 has 14 amino acids. V was cut by 0 bases and J by 1 base, with 6 bases left in between. Germline assignment: CDR1 SEHNR and CDR2 FQNEAQ (reference sequence).

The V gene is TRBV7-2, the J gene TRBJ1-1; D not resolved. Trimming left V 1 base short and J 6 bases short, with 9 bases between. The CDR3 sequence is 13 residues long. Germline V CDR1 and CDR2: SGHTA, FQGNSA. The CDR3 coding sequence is TGTGCCAGCAGCTTAGAGTGGGTTTCTGAAGCTTTCTTT. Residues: CASSLEWVSEAFF. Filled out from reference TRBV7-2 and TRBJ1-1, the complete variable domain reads GAGVSQSPSNKVTEKGKDVELRCDPISGHTALYWYRQSLGQGLEFLIYFQGNSAPDKSGLPSDRFSAERTGGSVSTLTIQRTQQEDSAVYLCASSLEWVSEAFFGQGTRLTVV.

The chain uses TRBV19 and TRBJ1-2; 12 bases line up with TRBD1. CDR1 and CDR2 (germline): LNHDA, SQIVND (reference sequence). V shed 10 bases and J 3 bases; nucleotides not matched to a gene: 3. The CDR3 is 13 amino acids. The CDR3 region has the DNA TGTGCCACCCGGGACAGGGGGCACTATGGCTACACCTTC. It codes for CATRDRGHYGYTF.

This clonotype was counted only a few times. In DNA, the CDR3 is TGTGCCAGCAGTTTTCCTAGCGGGAGAGGGAATGAGCAGTTCTTC. Protein: CASSFPSGRGNEQFF. The chain uses TRBV12-3 or TRBV12-4 and TRBJ2-1, with 10 bases matching TRBD2. CDR3 size: 15 residues. Trimming removed 3 bases from V and 7 bases from J; junction bases left unmatched: 6.